This T cell receptor beta chain was sequenced for a study of CD8+ T cells in alopecia areata. Study context: In an open-label trial, patients got 5 to 10 mg tofacitinib twice daily.

Collection of lesional scalp punch biopsies and peripheral blood was performed in alopecia areata patients. Starting from PBMCs, sorting isolated CD4+ and CD8+ T cells. This clone was detected a few times. No antigen is known for it. cDNA prepared by RNA extraction and subsequent reverse transcription served as the template for sequencing. TCRdb's table, derived via immunoSEQ multiplex PCR, lists solely in-frame clones and lacks some. The sample has 150,000 to 200,000 clones; 50% to 60% are singletons. Regarding the study as a whole: Lesional scalp, notably in alopecia totalis/universalis, had clonality above that of normal scalp.

The specimen comprised CD4+ T cells sorted from blood, sampled at week 0. The TCR sequence derives from a human donor with alopecia areata.

The CDR3 region has the DNA TGTGCCAGCAGGCCTACCGCAACGACAGCCTACAATTCCTATGGCTACACCTTC. This translates into CASRPTATTAYNSYGYTF. The chain joins TRBV4-2 to TRBJ1-2; tentative D call: TRBD1 (5 bases). Germline assignment: CDR1 LGHNA and CDR2 YNFKEQ. This CDR3 has 18 residues. V lost 6 bases and J 4 bases, leaving 27 bases between the germline ends.